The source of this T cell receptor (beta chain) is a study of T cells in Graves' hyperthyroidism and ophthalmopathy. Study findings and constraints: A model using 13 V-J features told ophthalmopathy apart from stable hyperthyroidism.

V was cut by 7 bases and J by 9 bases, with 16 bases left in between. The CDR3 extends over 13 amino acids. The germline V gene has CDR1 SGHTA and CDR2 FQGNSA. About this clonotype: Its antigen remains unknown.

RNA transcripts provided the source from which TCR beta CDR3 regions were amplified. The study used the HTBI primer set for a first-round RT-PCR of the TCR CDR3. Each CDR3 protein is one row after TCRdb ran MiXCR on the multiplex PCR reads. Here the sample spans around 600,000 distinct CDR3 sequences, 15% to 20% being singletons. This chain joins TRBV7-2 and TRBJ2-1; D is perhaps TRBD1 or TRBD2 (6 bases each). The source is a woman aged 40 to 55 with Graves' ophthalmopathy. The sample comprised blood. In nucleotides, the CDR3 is TGTGCCAGCACCCCGCCCAAGGGGGGTGAGCAGTTCTTC. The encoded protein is CASTPPKGGEQFF.